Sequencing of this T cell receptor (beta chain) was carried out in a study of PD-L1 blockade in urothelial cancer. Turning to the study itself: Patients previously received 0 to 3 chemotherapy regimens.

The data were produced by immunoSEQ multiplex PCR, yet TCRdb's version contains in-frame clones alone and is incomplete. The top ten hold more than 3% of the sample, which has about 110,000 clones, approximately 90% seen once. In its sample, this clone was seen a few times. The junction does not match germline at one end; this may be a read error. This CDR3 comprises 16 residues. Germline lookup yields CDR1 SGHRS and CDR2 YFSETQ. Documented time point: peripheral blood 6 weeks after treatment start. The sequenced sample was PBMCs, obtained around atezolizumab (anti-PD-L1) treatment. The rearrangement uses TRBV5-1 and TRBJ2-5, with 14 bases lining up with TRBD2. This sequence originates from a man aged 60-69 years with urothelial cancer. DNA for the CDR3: TGCGCCAGCAGTTTGGGGACTAGCGGGGGCGAGGAGACCCAGTACTTC. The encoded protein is CASSLGTSGGEETQYF.